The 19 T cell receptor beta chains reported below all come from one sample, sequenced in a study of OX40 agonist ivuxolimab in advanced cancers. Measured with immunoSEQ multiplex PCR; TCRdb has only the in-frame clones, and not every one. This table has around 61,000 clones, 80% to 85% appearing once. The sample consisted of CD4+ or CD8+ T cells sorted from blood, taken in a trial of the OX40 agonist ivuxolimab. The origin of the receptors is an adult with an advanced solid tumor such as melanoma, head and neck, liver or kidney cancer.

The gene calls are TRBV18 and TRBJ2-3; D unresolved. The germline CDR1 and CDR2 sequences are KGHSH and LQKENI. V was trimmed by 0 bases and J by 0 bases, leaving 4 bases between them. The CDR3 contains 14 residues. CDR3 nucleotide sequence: TGTGCCAGCTCACCACCGACCAGCACAGATACGCAGTATTTT. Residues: CASSPPTSTDTQYF.

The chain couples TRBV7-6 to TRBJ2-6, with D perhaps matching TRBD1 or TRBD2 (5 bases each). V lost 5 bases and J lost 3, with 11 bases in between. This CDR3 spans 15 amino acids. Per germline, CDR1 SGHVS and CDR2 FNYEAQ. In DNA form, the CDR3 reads TGTGCCAGCAGCGATGGGGGAGTTGGGGCCAACGTCCTGACTTTC. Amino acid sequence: CASSDGGVGANVLTF.

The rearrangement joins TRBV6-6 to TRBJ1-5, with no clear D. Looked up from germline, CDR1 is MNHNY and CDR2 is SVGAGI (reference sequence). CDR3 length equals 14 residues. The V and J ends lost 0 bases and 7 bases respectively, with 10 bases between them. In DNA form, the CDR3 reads TGTGCCAGCAGTTACTCGCACCGCCGACAGCCCCAGCATTTT. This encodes CASSYSHRRQPQHF.

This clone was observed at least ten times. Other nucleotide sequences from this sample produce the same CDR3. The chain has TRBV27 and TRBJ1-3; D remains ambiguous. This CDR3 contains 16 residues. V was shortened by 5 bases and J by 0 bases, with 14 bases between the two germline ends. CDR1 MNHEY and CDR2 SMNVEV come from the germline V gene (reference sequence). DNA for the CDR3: TGTGCCAGCAGTCCCACCCCCCGGAGCTCTGGAAACACCATATATTTT. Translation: CASSPTPRSSGNTIYF.

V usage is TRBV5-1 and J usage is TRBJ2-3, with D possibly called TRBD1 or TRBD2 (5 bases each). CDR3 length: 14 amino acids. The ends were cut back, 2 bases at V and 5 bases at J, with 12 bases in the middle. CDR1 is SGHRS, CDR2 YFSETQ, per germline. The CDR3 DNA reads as TGCGCCAGCAGCTTCGAGGGGCCGGAAGATACGCAGTATTTT. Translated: CASSFEGPEDTQYF.

CDR3 in DNA: TGCGCCAGCAGCACCGTGGGGGGCTCGGTCGCTGAGCAGTTCTTC. Protein: CASSTVGGSVAEQFF. This chain connects TRBV5-1 to TRBJ2-1; D may correspond to TRBD1 or TRBD2 (6 bases each). Germline loops: CDR1 SGHRS, CDR2 YFSETQ. This CDR3 comprises 15 residues. The V gene lost 4 bases and the J gene lost 9 bases, with 20 bases spanning the gap.

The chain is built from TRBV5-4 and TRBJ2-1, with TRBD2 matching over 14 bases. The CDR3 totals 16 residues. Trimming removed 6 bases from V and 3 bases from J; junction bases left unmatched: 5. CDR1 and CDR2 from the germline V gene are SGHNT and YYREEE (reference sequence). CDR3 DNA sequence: TGTGCCAGCACCTATGGACTAGCGGGAGGCTACAATGAGCAGTTCTTC. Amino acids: CASTYGLAGGYNEQFF.

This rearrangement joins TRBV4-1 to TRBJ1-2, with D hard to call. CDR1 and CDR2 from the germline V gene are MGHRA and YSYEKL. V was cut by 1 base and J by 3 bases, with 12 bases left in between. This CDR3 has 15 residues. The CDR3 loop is CASSQVARADYGYTF. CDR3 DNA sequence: TGCGCCAGCAGCCAAGTGGCAAGGGCGGACTATGGCTACACCTTC.

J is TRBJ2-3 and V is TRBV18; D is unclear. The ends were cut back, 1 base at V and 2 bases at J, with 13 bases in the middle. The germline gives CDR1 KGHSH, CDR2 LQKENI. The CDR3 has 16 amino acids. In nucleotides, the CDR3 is TGTGCCAGCTCACCACTTCAGGAGACAACCACAGATACGCAGTATTTT. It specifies CASSPLQETTTDTQYF.

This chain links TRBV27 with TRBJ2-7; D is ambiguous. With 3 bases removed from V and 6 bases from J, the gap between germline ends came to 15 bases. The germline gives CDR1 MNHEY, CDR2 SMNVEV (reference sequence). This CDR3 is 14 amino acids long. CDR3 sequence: CASSFADVAFEQYF. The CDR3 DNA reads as TGTGCCAGCAGTTTTGCTGATGTGGCGTTCGAGCAGTACTTC.

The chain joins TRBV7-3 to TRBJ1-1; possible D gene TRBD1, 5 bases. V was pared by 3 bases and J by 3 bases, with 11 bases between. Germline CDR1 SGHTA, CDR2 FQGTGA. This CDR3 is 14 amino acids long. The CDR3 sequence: CASSFRVGDTEAFF. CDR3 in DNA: TGTGCCAGCAGCTTCAGGGTTGGGGACACTGAAGCTTTCTTT.

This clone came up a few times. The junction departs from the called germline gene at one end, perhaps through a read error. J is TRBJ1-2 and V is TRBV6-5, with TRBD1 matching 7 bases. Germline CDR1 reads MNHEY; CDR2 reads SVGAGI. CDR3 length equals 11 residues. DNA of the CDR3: TGTGCCAGCAGTGAACAGGGGCCCATATACTTC. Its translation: CASSEQGPIYF.

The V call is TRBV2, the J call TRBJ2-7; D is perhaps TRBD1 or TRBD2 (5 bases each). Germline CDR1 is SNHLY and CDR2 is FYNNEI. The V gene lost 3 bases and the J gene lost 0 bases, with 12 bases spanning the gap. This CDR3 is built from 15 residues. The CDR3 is CASSDGTDGSYEQYF. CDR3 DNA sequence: TGTGCCAGCAGTGATGGGACGGACGGCTCCTACGAGCAGTACTTC. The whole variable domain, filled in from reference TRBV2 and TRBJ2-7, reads EPEVTQTPSHQVTQMGQEVILRCVPISNHLYFYWYRQILGQKVEFLVSFYNNEISEKSEIFDDQFSVERPDGSNFTLKIRSTKLEDSAMYFCASSDGTDGSYEQYFGPGTRLTVT.

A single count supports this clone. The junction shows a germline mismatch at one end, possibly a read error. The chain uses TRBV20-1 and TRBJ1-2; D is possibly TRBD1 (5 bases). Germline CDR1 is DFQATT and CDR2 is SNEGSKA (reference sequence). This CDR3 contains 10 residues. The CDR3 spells CSASRRGEAF. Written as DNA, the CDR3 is TGCAGTGCTAGTAGGAGGGGAGAGGCCTTC.

This chain's CDR3 is CASSRQGQNYGYTF. The CDR3, as DNA: TGTGCCAGCAGCCGACAAGGGCAGAACTATGGCTACACCTTC. This chain links TRBV6-6 with TRBJ1-2; no definite D call. The ends were cut back, 6 bases at V and 2 bases at J, with 13 bases in the middle. The CDR3 is 14 amino acids. Germline CDR1 MNHNY, CDR2 SVGAGI (reference sequence).

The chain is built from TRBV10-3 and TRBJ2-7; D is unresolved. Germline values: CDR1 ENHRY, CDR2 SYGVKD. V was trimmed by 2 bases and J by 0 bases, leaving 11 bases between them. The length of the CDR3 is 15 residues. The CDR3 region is CAISERQPSSYEQYF. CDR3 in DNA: TGTGCCATCAGTGAGCGGCAACCTAGCTCCTACGAGCAGTACTTC.

The CDR3 region has the DNA TGCGCCAGCAGCTTGGGACTAGCGGGAGGCCACTTCAAAAACATTCAGTACTTC. Protein: CASSLGLAGGHFKNIQYF. The chain has TRBV5-1 and TRBJ2-4; TRBD2 matches 13 bases. The V gene end was trimmed by 0 bases and the J gene end by 3 bases; junction bases not matched to a gene: 6. Germline loops: CDR1 SGHRS, CDR2 YFSETQ. There are 18 residues in the CDR3.

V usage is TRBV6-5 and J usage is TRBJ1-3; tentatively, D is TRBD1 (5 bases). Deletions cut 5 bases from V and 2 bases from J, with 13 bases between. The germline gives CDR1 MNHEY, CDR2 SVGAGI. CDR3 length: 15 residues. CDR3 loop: CASSRQGDPGNTIYF. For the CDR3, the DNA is TGTGCCAGCAGTCGCCAGGGAGACCCTGGAAACACCATATATTTT.

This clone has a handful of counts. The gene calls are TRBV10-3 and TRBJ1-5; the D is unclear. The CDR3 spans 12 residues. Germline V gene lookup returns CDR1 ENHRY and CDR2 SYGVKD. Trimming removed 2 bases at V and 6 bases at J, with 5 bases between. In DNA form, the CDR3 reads TGTGCCATCAGTGAGGCGGCTCAGCCCCAGCATTTT. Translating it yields CAISEAAQPQHF.